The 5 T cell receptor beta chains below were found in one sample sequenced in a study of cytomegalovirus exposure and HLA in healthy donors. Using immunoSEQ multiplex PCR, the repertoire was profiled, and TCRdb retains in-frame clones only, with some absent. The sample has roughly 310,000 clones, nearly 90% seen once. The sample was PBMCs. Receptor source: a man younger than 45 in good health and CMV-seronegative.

For the CDR3, the DNA is TGTGCCAGCTCACACGCGACAGGGGGAACTGAAGCTTTCTTT. Translating gives CASSHATGGTEAFF. V is TRBV18 and J is TRBJ1-1; 9 bases are shared with TRBD1. CDR3 length: 14 residues. The germline gives CDR1 KGHSH, CDR2 LQKENI. V trimming: 4 bases; J trimming: 5 bases; junction bases outside the gene matches: 5.

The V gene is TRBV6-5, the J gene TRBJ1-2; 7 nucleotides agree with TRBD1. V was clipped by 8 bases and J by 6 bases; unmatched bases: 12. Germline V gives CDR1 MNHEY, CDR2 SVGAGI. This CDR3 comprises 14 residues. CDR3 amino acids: CASRITRGTDGYTF. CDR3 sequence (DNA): TGTGCCAGCCGTATTACCCGTGGGACAGATGGCTACACCTTC.

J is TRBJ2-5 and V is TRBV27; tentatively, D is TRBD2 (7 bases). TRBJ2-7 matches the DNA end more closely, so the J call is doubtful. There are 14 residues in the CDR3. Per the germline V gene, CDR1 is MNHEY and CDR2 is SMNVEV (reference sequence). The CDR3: CASSLLGGRYEQYF. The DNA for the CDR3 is TGTGCCAGCAGTTTATTGGGGGGGCGATACGAGCAGTACTTC.

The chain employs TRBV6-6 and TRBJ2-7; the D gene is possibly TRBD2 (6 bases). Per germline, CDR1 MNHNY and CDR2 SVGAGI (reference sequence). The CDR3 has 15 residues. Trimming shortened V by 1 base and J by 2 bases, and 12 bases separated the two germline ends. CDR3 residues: CASSYFPGGTYEQYF. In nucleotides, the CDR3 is TGTGCCAGCAGTTACTTCCCCGGGGGTACCTACGAGCAGTACTTC.

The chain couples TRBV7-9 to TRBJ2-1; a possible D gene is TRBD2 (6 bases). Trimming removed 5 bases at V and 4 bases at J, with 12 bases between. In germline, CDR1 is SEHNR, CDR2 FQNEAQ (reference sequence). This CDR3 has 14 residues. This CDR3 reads CASSPTGVYNEQFF. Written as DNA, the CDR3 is TGTGCCAGCAGCCCCACGGGGGTGTACAATGAGCAGTTCTTC.